This T cell receptor beta chain was obtained from a study of PD-L1 blockade in urothelial cancer. Study as a whole: In terms of prior chemotherapy, patients had received 0 to 3 regimens. Each blood sample yielded a median of roughly 140,000 T cells.

Time point meaning: peripheral blood 6 weeks after treatment start. Locally advanced or metastatic urothelial carcinoma was diagnosed in the patients. This clone appeared a few times. The antigen is not known. Data came from immunoSEQ multiplex PCR; TCRdb stores just in-frame clones and leaves some out. The repertoire consists of roughly 46,000 clones, with around 85% occurring once and the leading ten covering roughly 1.8%. Germline assignment: CDR1 MNHEY and CDR2 SVGAGI. Trimming cost V 5 bases and J 9 bases; bases outside gene matches: 11. CDR3 length equals 15 residues. The study, taken as a whole, reports: Tumor-associated clones in blood expanded more at 3 weeks in durable-benefit patients.

The sample consisted of PBMCs, taken around atezolizumab (anti-PD-L1) treatment. This TCR was recovered from a middle-aged man with urothelial cancer. The V and J genes are TRBV6-5 and TRBJ2-1, with TRBD2 matching 9 bases. The CDR3 DNA follows: TGTGCCAGCAGTCCGCCAAGGCTAGCGGGGATTGAGCAGTTCTTC. It specifies CASSPPRLAGIEQFF.